This T cell receptor beta chain was profiled in a study of cytomegalovirus exposure and HLA in healthy donors. Remarks on this clone: Its matching antigen is unknown. The sample carries other DNA sequences with the same CDR3.

Study-wide points: Indistinguishability led to the exclusion of some V segments, TRBV6-2 and TRBV6-3 included. 164 TCR beta chains were listed as cytomegalovirus-associated. For most TCR beta V segments, an earlier analysis put the productive rate at about 87% or about 30% of the time. One variant, a missense change in DCLRE1C, was linked in a later analysis to TCR beta V- and J-gene trimming.

CDR3 length: 17 amino acids. Trimming removed 2 bases from V and 5 bases from J; junction bases left unmatched: 9. The V gene's germline CDR1 is PRHDT and CDR2 FYEKMQ (reference sequence). The PCR had 60 Vbeta and 13 Jbeta primers. The protocol was immunoSEQ multiplex PCR, while the TCRdb copy is restricted to in-frame clones and leaves out a portion. The sample records about 190,000 clones, about four fifths being singletons. The V call is TRBV13, the J call TRBJ2-5, with 12 bases fitting TRBD2. The source is a man aged 40-49 years in good health and CMV-seropositive. Input material: PBMCs. The CDR3 nucleotides read TGTGCCAGCAGCTTAATGTCTAGCGGGAGGGCCAGGGAGACCCAGTACTTC. Protein sequence: CASSLMSSGRARETQYF.